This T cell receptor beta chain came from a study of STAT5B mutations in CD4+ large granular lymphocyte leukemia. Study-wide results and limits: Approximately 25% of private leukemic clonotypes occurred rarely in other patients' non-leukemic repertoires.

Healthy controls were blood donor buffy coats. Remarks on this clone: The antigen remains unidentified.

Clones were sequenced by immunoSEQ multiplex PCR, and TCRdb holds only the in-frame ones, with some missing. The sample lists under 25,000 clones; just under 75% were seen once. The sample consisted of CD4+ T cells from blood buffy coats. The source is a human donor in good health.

CDR3 in amino acids: CASSLDRGQPQHF. DNA for the CDR3: TGTGCCAGCAGCTTGGACCGAGGACAGCCCCAGCATTTT. The chain employs TRBV5-4 and TRBJ1-5; no firm D call. In germline, CDR1 is SGHNT, CDR2 YYREEE (reference sequence). The CDR3 consists of 13 residues. V lost 0 bases, J lost 7 bases, and 8 bases lay in between.